Presented here are 30 T cell receptor beta chains from one specimen sequenced in a study of vaccination effects on CD4 cells after COVID-19. CD4+ T cells specific for antigen were expanded with viral peptide pools by the ViraFEST assay before sequencing. CD4+ T cells were isolated after 10 days of culture. TCRdb keeps only in-frame clones here, not all; method: immunoSEQ multiplex PCR. The table has about 61,000 clones, 80% to 90% seen once. These TCRs are of unknown antigen specificity. Sample: CD4+ T cells from PBMCs cultured with HCoV-229E spike peptides, taken before COVID-19 vaccination. The receptors were sampled from a human donor who received a COVID-19 vaccine.

This rearrangement joins TRBV30 to TRBJ1-1, with 9 bases lining up with TRBD1. Germline-derived CDR1 and CDR2 are GTSNPN and SVGIG (reference sequence). The CDR3 is made up of 14 amino acids. The junction had 7 bases not matched to a gene; V was cut back by 2 bases and J by 6 bases. The CDR3 coding sequence is TGTGCCTGGAGTACCCTGGACAGGGGTTCTGAAGCTTTCTTT. Residues: CAWSTLDRGSEAFF.

This clone has more than one count but fewer than ten. This chain connects TRBV3-1 (or the pseudogene TRBV3-2) to TRBJ1-5, with unresolved D. There are 14 residues in the CDR3. Looked up from germline, CDR1 is LGHDT and CDR2 is YNNKEL (reference sequence). V was cut by 1 base and J by 2 bases, with 6 bases left in between. The CDR3 sequence: CASSQGEGNQPQHF. The CDR3, as DNA: TGTGCCAGCAGCCAAGGGGAGGGCAATCAGCCCCAGCATTTT.

The chain employs TRBV6-5 and TRBJ1-6; 9 bases are a match to TRBD1. Germline V lookup: CDR1 MNHEY, CDR2 SVGAGI. The CDR3 is made up of 16 amino acids. V shed 4 bases, J shed 10 bases, and the junction held 11 bases outside the gene matches. CDR3: CASSLLGTGSYSPLHF. DNA of the CDR3: TGTGCCAGCAGTTTGCTTGGGACAGGGAGTTACTCACCCCTCCACTTT.

This clone occurred once. This chain connects TRBV19 to TRBJ1-3, with 7 bases aligning to TRBD1. V trimming: 5 bases; J trimming: 0 bases; junction bases outside the gene matches: 10. There are 17 residues in the CDR3. Germline assignment: CDR1 LNHDA and CDR2 SQIVND (reference sequence). The CDR3 DNA reads as TGTGCCAGTAGTTACAGGGGATCGCGTCACTCTGGAAACACCATATATTTT. It yields the protein CASSYRGSRHSGNTIYF.

The rearrangement links TRBV6-5 to TRBJ1-1; TRBD1 might be the D (5 bases). CDR3 length equals 15 residues. Per the germline V gene, CDR1 is MNHEY and CDR2 is SVGAGI. V was trimmed by 8 bases and J by 4 bases, leaving 20 bases between them. CDR3 region: CASWFGGGSGTEAFF. Written as DNA, the CDR3 is TGTGCCAGCTGGTTCGGGGGGGGGAGTGGCACTGAAGCTTTCTTT.

This chain connects TRBV4-2 to TRBJ2-3; TRBD2 aligns across 13 bases. The germline gives CDR1 LGHNA, CDR2 YNFKEQ. The CDR3 loop spans 21 amino acids. J lost 0 bases, V lost 1 base, and 13 bases had no gene match. The DNA of the CDR3 is TGTGCCAGCAGCCAAGGACCCATGACTAGCGGGGGGCCCAAAAGCACAGATACGCAGTATTTT. This gives the protein CASSQGPMTSGGPKSTDTQYF.

V and J are TRBV11-3 and TRBJ2-5; a weak D match, TRBD2 (5 bases). The length of the CDR3 is 14 residues. The germline gives CDR1 SGHNT, CDR2 YENEEA. The V gene lost 5 bases and the J gene lost 1 base, with 11 bases spanning the gap. Here the CDR3 DNA reads TGTGCCAGCAGCAAAGGCCGGGGCCAAGAGACCCAGTACTTC. The encoded protein is CASSKGRGQETQYF.

The chain combines TRBV6-5 with TRBJ1-3; D remains unclear. Germline CDR1 MNHEY, CDR2 SVGAGI. Trimming removed 11 bases from V and 3 bases from J, with 14 bases in between. The CDR3 contains 13 residues. The CDR3 region has the DNA TGTGCCGCGACGTCTCCCGGTGGAAACACCATATATTTT. Protein sequence: CAATSPGGNTIYF.

The chain joins TRBV10-2 to TRBJ2-7; tentatively, D is TRBD2 (5 bases). The germline gives CDR1 WSHSY, CDR2 SAAADI. V dropped 9 bases and J dropped 4 bases, with 10 bases sitting between them. This CDR3 region has 11 residues. The CDR3 loop is CASSAGYEQYV. CDR3 nucleotides: TGCGCCAGTAGCGCAGGATACGAGCAGTACGTC.

This clone was counted a few times. This CDR3 reads CASSPLDSGTEAFF. CDR3 nucleotide sequence: TGTGCCAGCTCACCACTCGATTCTGGGACTGAAGCTTTCTTT. The chain employs TRBV18 and TRBJ1-1; no definite D call. Germline V CDR1 and CDR2: KGHSH, LQKENI. Trimming pared 1 base from V and 5 bases from J, leaving 11 bases between. The CDR3 consists of 14 residues.

This sequence joins TRBV7-8 and TRBJ2-3; unclear D gene. Germline V lookup: CDR1 SGHVS, CDR2 FQNEAQ. V shed 5 bases and J shed 1 base, with 10 bases lying between them. The CDR3 runs to 14 residues. This CDR3 reads CASSLGLGTDTQYF. The CDR3 DNA reads TGTGCCAGCAGCCTAGGCCTGGGCACAGATACGCAGTATTTT.

This clone was picked up a small number of times. The V gene is TRBV10-2, the J gene TRBJ2-1; D remains unclear. CDR1 is WSHSY and CDR2 is SAAADI in the germline V gene. V lost 5 bases, J lost 4 bases, and 6 bases lay in between. This CDR3 region has 12 residues. The CDR3 DNA follows: TGCGCCAGCAGTCCCGAATACAATGAGCAGTTCTTC. Protein sequence: CASSPEYNEQFF.

CDR3 coding DNA: TGTGCCAGCAGTTCTACCCGCGGCCTGCATTCACCCCTCCACTTT. Encoded protein: CASSSTRGLHSPLHF. The chain couples TRBV28 to TRBJ1-6, with no clear D. The V end was cut by 4 bases, the J end by 8 bases, with 15 bases between. The CDR3 contains 15 residues. Germline loops: CDR1 MDHEN, CDR2 SYDVKM.

V usage is TRBV5-1 and J usage is TRBJ2-3, with unresolved D. Trimming left V 0 bases short and J 6 bases short, with 17 bases between. CDR1 is SGHRS, CDR2 YFSETQ, per germline. The CDR3 consists of 16 residues. The CDR3, as DNA: TGCGCCAGCAGCTTGGGATTCCCCTCCGACGGGGATACGCAGTATTTT. This sequence encodes CASSLGFPSDGDTQYF.

This clone came up once. The chain joins TRBV6-4 to TRBJ2-7; D uncertain. The germline V gene encodes CDR1 MRHNA and CDR2 SNTAGT. The CDR3 loop spans 15 amino acids. V lost 7 bases and J lost 3, with 19 bases in between. CDR3 region: CASIPWTSSHYEQYV. CDR3 coding DNA: TGTGCCAGCATACCATGGACGAGTTCCCACTACGAGCAGTACGTC.

This clone was detected once. The rearrangement uses TRBV3-1 (or the pseudogene TRBV3-2) and TRBJ2-3, with D possibly matching TRBD2 (5 bases). The CDR3 has 16 amino acids. CDR1 and CDR2 (germline): LGHDT, YNNKEL (reference sequence). Trimming took off 4 bases at V and 2 bases at J, with 16 bases between the two ends. CDR3 DNA sequence: TGTGCCAGCAGCCGACGTGGAGCGGAGCACACAGATACGCAGTATTTT. Protein: CASSRRGAEHTDTQYF.

This chain connects TRBV9 to TRBJ1-3; D is undetermined. The V and J ends lost 4 bases and 0 bases respectively, with 11 bases between them. CDR1 is SGDLS, CDR2 YYNGEE, per germline. The CDR3 sequence is 15 residues long. The CDR3, as DNA: TGTGCCAGCAGCCCGGACGGGCACTCTGGAAACACCATATATTTT. Its translation: CASSPDGHSGNTIYF.

Comments on this clone: A read error may account for a junction end that differs from germline. This chain links TRBV11-2 with TRBJ1-6; no clear D. Germline CDR1 SGHAT, CDR2 FQNNGV. This CDR3 has 13 amino acids. As DNA, the CDR3 is TGTGCCAGCAACTTAGCGGCTAATTCACCCCTCCACTTT. The encoded protein is CASNLAANSPLHF.

This chain connects TRBV5-8 to TRBJ2-2; possibly TRBD1 for D (6 bases). The CDR3 contains 14 residues. Germline V gene sequence: CDR1 SGHTS, CDR2 YDEGEE. V was trimmed by 4 bases and J by 4 bases, leaving 11 bases between them. Here the CDR3 reads CASSLGQSTGELFF. CDR3 DNA sequence: TGTGCCAGCAGCCTCGGACAGTCCACCGGGGAGCTGTTTTTT.

This clone was seen more than once but under ten times. The rearrangement links TRBV18 to TRBJ1-2; the D is unclear. V was clipped by 5 bases and J by 2 bases, with 21 bases between them. This CDR3 has 17 residues. Looked up from germline, CDR1 is KGHSH and CDR2 is LQKENI. CDR3 amino acids: CASSKSPGREGNYGYTF. CDR3 nucleotide sequence: TGTGCCAGCTCAAAGTCCCCTGGCCGCGAGGGCAACTATGGCTACACCTTC.

This chain connects TRBV4-1 to TRBJ1-2; TRBD1 agrees at 9 bases. The CDR3 contains 15 residues. The junction had 4 bases not matched to a gene; V was cut back by 1 base and J by 4 bases. Germline loops: CDR1 MGHRA, CDR2 YSYEKL. CDR3 in amino acids: CASSQGQGGTYGYTF. In nucleotides, the CDR3 is TGCGCCAGCAGCCAAGGACAGGGGGGAACCTATGGCTACACCTTC.

The rearrangement links TRBV11-2 to TRBJ2-7; 7 bases match TRBD2. CDR1 is SGHAT, CDR2 FQNNGV, per germline. The CDR3 has 14 residues. J lost 3 bases, V lost 6 bases, and 8 bases had no gene match. CDR3 residues: CASSSTAGYYEQYV. The CDR3 region has the DNA TGTGCCAGCAGTTCTACAGCGGGATACTACGAGCAGTACGTC.

The rearrangement uses TRBV7-3 and TRBJ2-1; possibly TRBD1 for D (6 bases). Trimming removed 5 bases at V and 10 bases at J, with 15 bases between. The CDR3 totals 13 residues. Germline lookup yields CDR1 SGHTA and CDR2 FQGTGA. This CDR3 is CASSLIQGKEQFF. In DNA form, the CDR3 reads TGTGCCAGCAGCCTAATACAGGGTAAAGAGCAGTTCTTC.

This sequence joins TRBV19 and TRBJ1-1, with a tentative D call TRBD1 (6 bases). The CDR3 is made up of 17 amino acids. Germline lookup yields CDR1 LNHDA and CDR2 SQIVND (reference sequence). V was cut by 6 bases and J by 2 bases, with 22 bases left in between. The CDR3 DNA is TGTGCCAGTAGGACAAGCCCGGGACACCCCTTAAACACTGAAGCTTTCTTT. Protein product: CASRTSPGHPLNTEAFF.

A few counts support this clone. Here the CDR3 reads CASSLAGTGNTEAFF. The CDR3, as DNA: TGTGCCAGCAGCTTAGCCGGGACAGGAAACACTGAAGCTTTCTTT. The chain links TRBV7-2 to TRBJ1-1, with 8 bases that match TRBD1. J gave up 2 bases and V 0 bases, and 2 bases lay outside the gene matches. Per the germline V gene, CDR1 is SGHTA and CDR2 is FQGNSA. CDR3 size: 15 residues.

This chain links TRBV2 with TRBJ1-1; D is unresolved. This CDR3 has 13 residues. Looked up from germline, CDR1 is SNHLY and CDR2 is FYNNEI. Trimming removed 6 bases from V and 1 base from J, with 9 bases in between. CDR3 sequence reads: CASSSRENTEAFF. Written as DNA, the CDR3 is TGTGCCAGCAGCTCCCGGGAGAACACTGAAGCTTTCTTT.

This clone was seen only once. The chain carries TRBV7-2 and TRBJ1-2; D is unclear. Deletions cut 3 bases from V and 4 bases from J, with 12 bases between. The CDR3 is 14 amino acids. Germline assignment: CDR1 SGHTA and CDR2 FQGNSA. This CDR3 is CASSFASETYGYTF. Here the CDR3 DNA reads TGTGCCAGCAGCTTCGCTTCCGAGACCTATGGCTACACCTTC. The full variable domain, its missing parts supplied by reference TRBV7-2 and TRBJ1-2, is GAGVSQSPSNKVTEKGKDVELRCDPISGHTALYWYRQSLGQGLEFLIYFQGNSAPDKSGLPSDRFSAERTGGSVSTLTIQRTQQEDSAVYLCASSFASETYGYTFGSGTRLTVV.

The chain carries TRBV18 and TRBJ1-5, with D uncertain. The V end lost 3 bases, the J end lost 4 bases, and 13 bases lay between the germline ends. This CDR3 comprises 15 residues. From germline, CDR1 is KGHSH and CDR2 LQKENI. The CDR3 sequence: CASSPSGRYNQPQHF. The DNA for the CDR3 is TGTGCCAGCTCACCCTCCGGACGGTATAATCAGCCCCAGCATTTT. Full variable domain (outside the CDR3, taken from reference TRBV18 and TRBJ1-5): NAGVMQNPRHLVRRRGQEARLRCSPMKGHSHVYWYRQLPEEGLKFMVYLQKENIIDESGMPKERFSAEFPKEGPSILRIQQVVRGDSAAYFCASSPSGRYNQPQHFGDGTRLSIL.

The chain is built from TRBV28 and TRBJ1-2; no reliable D call. Trimming shortened V by 6 bases and J by 2 bases, and 7 bases separated the two germline ends. This CDR3 contains 12 residues. Per the germline V gene, CDR1 is MDHEN and CDR2 is SYDVKM. CDR3 coding DNA: TGTGCCAGCAGGGGATCAAACTATGGCTACACCTTC. Translating gives CASRGSNYGYTF.

This clone was recorded once. The V call is TRBV18, the J call TRBJ2-5, with 12 bases fitting TRBD2. The CDR3 loop spans 16 amino acids. The germline V gene encodes CDR1 KGHSH and CDR2 LQKENI. The V segment lost 3 bases and the J segment 3 bases; nucleotides outside the gene matches: 5. The CDR3 spells CASSPQTSGGEETQYF. DNA for the CDR3: TGTGCCAGCTCACCCCAGACTAGCGGGGGCGAAGAGACCCAGTACTTC.